This is a list of T cell receptor beta chains from one sample in a study of CD8 T cells in ankylosing spondylitis. MiXCR, run by TCRdb on the 5' RACE reads, gives a single entry per CDR3 protein. The sample records over 130,000 distinct CDR3 sequences, around 42% being singletons. Sequenced: synovial fluid, either unsorted or a sorted T cell fraction (not recorded which). Source of these receptors: a male donor with ankylosing spondylitis. Each CDR3 is given with its conserved first and last residue. The order of the fields is D gene, J gene, clone size, V gene, CDR3 DNA, CDR3 protein. A D gene is named only where the DNA matches it firmly. Expanded clones are given a class, and other clones once, few, many or no size at all.

NA	TRBJ2-2	few	TRBV4-1	TGCGCCAGCAACGAAGGGGCAGGTTACACCGGGGAGCTGTTTTTT	CASNEGAGYTGELFF
NA	TRBJ1-4	NA	TRBV15	TGTGCCACCAGCAGAGATGCGCGGGGGGGGAGTGAAAAACTGTTTTTT	CATSRDARGGSEKLFF
NA	TRBJ1-1	NA	TRBV28	TGTGCCAGCAGTTTCCCACGGGATTCGAGAACTGAAGCTTTCTTT	CASSFPRDSRTEAFF
NA	TRBJ1-1	few	TRBV12-3/TRBV12-4	TGTGCCAGCAGCGGTCGTCCCCACACTGAAGCTTTCTTT	CASSGRPHTEAFF
NA	TRBJ1-3	NA	TRBV11-3	TGTGCCAGCAGCTTAGATTACACCGTCTCTGGAAACACCATATATTTT	CASSLDYTVSGNTIYF
TRBD2	TRBJ2-1	NA	TRBV5-1	TGCGCCAGCAGAACATGGCCCTCCCAGACCAGCGGGAGGGCCAGCTCCTACAATGAGCAGTTCTTC	CASRTWPSQTSGRASSYNEQFF
TRBD1	TRBJ2-7	NA	TRBV12-3/TRBV12-4	TGTGCCAGCAGTTTAAACAGGGCAGGGGGTCCCTACGAGCAGTACTTC	CASSLNRAGGPYEQYF
NA	TRBJ2-2	once	TRBV15	TGTGCCACCAGCAAATGGGCCGGGGAGCTGTTTTTT	CATSKWAGELFF
NA	TRBJ2-7	NA	TRBV2	TGTGCCAGCAGTGAAGGGAACGGCTACGAGCAGTACTTC	CASSEGNGYEQYF
NA	TRBJ2-1	NA	TRBV11-1	TGTGCCAGCAGGATCGGACAGGAGCAGTTCTTC	CASRIGQEQFF
NA	TRBJ2-1	few	TRBV6-5	TGTGCCAGCAGTTACCGCAGGGCCCTAATCTCCTACAATGAGCAGTTCTTC	CASSYRRALISYNEQFF
NA	TRBJ2-7	few	TRBV3-1	TGTGCCAGCAGCCCTACAGGCCACGAGCAGTACTTC	CASSPTGHEQYF
NA	TRBJ2-3	many	TRBV4-2	TGTGCCAGCAGCCCTCGGGAACATACCGATACGCAGTATTTT	CASSPREHTDTQYF
TRBD2	TRBJ2-7	NA	TRBV20-1	TGCAGTGCTATACTAGCGGTCCCCCCACTCGAGCAGTACTTC	CSAILAVPPLEQYF
NA	TRBJ1-1	NA	TRBV6-5	TGTGCCAGCAGTTACTCGGGAGGGGTGAACACTGAAGCTTTCTTT	CASSYSGGVNTEAFF
NA	TRBJ2-1	NA	TRBV6-6	TGTGCCAGCAGTCCCTATACGCCGGGACGGTTGTTCTTC	CASSPYTPGRLFF
TRBD1	TRBJ1-6	once	TRBV12-3/TRBV12-4	TGTGCCAGCAGTCCGAAGGGACAGGGAGAGTCACCCCTCCACTTT	CASSPKGQGESPLHF
TRBD1	TRBJ1-1	few	TRBV7-9	TGTGCCAGCAGTCCTGGGACAGGGGGCGTGAGGAACACTGAAGCTTTCTTT	CASSPGTGGVRNTEAFF
NA	TRBJ2-1	NA	TRBV25-1	TGTGCCAGCAGACAACCGGACTCTAATGAGCAGTTCTTC	CASRQPDSNEQFF
NA	TRBJ1-1	NA	TRBV4-1	TGCGCCAGCAGCCAAGAGGGGACACCTAGTCTTGAAGCTTTCTTT	CASSQEGTPSLEAFF
NA	TRBJ2-7	NA	TRBV12-3/TRBV12-4	TGTGCCAGCAAAATGCGGGACGGTTCCTACGAGCAGTACTTC	CASKMRDGSYEQYF
TRBD1	TRBJ2-1	NA	TRBV7-9	TGTGCCAGCCTCACAGGGGGCCCGTCCAATGAGCAGTTCTTC	CASLTGGPSNEQFF
NA	TRBJ2-3	NA	TRBV12-3/TRBV12-4	TGTGCCAGCAGACAAAGCGGCTACCTTCCGACAGATACGCAGTATTTT	CASRQSGYLPTDTQYF
NA	TRBJ1-3	once	TRBV4-3	TGCGCCAGCAGTCTAGGACAGGGAAACACCATATATTTT	CASSLGQGNTIYF
TRBD2	TRBJ2-1	NA	TRBV28	TGTGCCAGCAGTTTATGTGGAAAAGTGGATGCATATGGGGAGGGCAATGAGCAGTTCTTC	CASSLCGKVDAYGEGNEQFF
NA	TRBJ1-1	few	TRBV20-1	TGCAGTGCCCCCCCGGCGGGGACGAACACTGAAGCTTTCTTT	CSAPPAGTNTEAFF
TRBD1	TRBJ2-7	NA	TRBV7-2	TGTGCCAGCAGCTTAGTTAATATCGGGACAGGGGTCTACGAGCAGTACTTC	CASSLVNIGTGVYEQYF
TRBD1	TRBJ1-4	once	TRBV6-1	TGTGCCAGCGGGGAGGGGACAGCCTCTGAAAAACTGTTTTTT	CASGEGTASEKLFF
NA	TRBJ1-1	NA	TRBV4-1	TGCGCCAGCAGCCAGCCATTTTTTCGGGGGGACACTGAAGCTTTCTTT	CASSQPFFRGDTEAFF
NA	TRBJ2-3	NA	TRBV7-9	TGTGCCAGCAGCCCAAGCGGGCGGGGCACAGATACGCAGTATTTT	CASSPSGRGTDTQYF
NA	TRBJ1-3	NA	TRBV12-3/TRBV12-4	TGTGCCAGCACCGACAGGTCCTCTGGAAACACCATATATTTT	CASTDRSSGNTIYF
NA	TRBJ2-4	NA	TRBV28	TGTGCCAGCAGTCCCGGGGTACTGGACATTCAGTACTTC	CASSPGVLDIQYF